This TCR beta chain was recorded in a study of siplizumab effects on memory and regulatory T cells. Note on this clone: Its antigen is not identified.

The ends were cut back, 2 bases at V and 2 bases at J, with 9 bases in the middle. This CDR3 is 15 amino acids long. Germline CDR1 is KGHSH and CDR2 is LQKENI. Study-level results: Alloreactive sequences from unstimulated CD4+ memory cells fell significantly with siplizumab. Memory cells seemed less diverse than naive T cells, which seemed major alloresponse contributors. Sequences below about 10^-5 frequency were poorly captured. As a result, only a minor fraction of alloreactive clones mapped to unstimulated subsets.

Only in-frame clones appear in the TCRdb table, and some are missing; sequencing was by immunoSEQ multiplex PCR. The sample yields approximately 100,000 clones, about 91% seen once. The source of this sequence is a human donor in good health. Some clones in this sample may be carry-over from other donors' samples. The sample comprised CD4+ T cells sorted from blood. The chain is built from TRBV18 and TRBJ2-2; D is unclear. CDR3 DNA: TGTGCCAGCTCACCATACACGATAAACACCGGGGAGCTGTTTTTT. Translating it yields CASSPYTINTGELFF.